The 21 T cell receptor beta chains reported below all come from one sample, sequenced in a study of identical twins. One entry per CDR3 protein, called by TCRdb with MiXCR from the 5' RACE reads. The table includes around 470,000 distinct CDR3 sequences, 14% detected once. The sample was also linked to a second study, of yellow fever vaccine responses in identical twins.

Sequenced sample: CD4+ T cells sorted from blood. These receptors all come from a woman under 30 in good health.

This clonotype was counted a few times. V gene TRBV5-1 combines with J gene TRBJ2-1, with D tentatively TRBD1 (5 bases). The V end was cut by 4 bases, the J end by 7 bases, with 21 bases between. The germline V gene encodes CDR1 SGHRS and CDR2 YFSETQ. The CDR3 totals 16 residues. The CDR3 reads CASSLSLAQGWNEQFF. Written as DNA, the CDR3 is TGCGCCAGCAGCCTATCACTGGCCCAGGGTTGGAATGAGCAGTTCTTC.

CDR3 sequence: CASSYDAQVSDTQYF. CDR3 coding DNA: TGTGCCAGCAGTTACGATGCCCAGGTTTCAGATACGCAGTATTTT. The V call is TRBV6-5, the J call TRBJ2-3, with D unresolved. The germline V gene encodes CDR1 MNHEY and CDR2 SVGAGI. The CDR3 consists of 15 residues. V was trimmed by 2 bases and J by 4 bases, leaving 13 bases between them.

In this sample, this clonotype turned up a few times. The chain carries TRBV7-2 and TRBJ2-2; D remains ambiguous. CDR1 SGHTA and CDR2 FQGNSA come from the germline V gene. The CDR3 has 15 residues. The V end was cut by 5 bases, the J end by 4 bases, with 14 bases between. CDR3 loop: CASSPGGRVTGELFF. The DNA for the CDR3 is TGTGCCAGCAGCCCCGGCGGTCGGGTCACCGGGGAGCTGTTTTTT.

The CDR3, as DNA: TGTGCCAGCACCCCCCGGGGCAGCGGGAGTGGCACAGATACGCAGTATTTT. It codes for CASTPRGSGSGTDTQYF. The chain uses TRBV7-8 and TRBJ2-3; 8 bases align to TRBD2. V lost 7 bases to trimming and J lost 1 base; unmatched junction nucleotides: 13. The CDR3 spans 17 residues. The germline CDR1 and CDR2 sequences are SGHVS and FQNEAQ.

This clonotype has only a few counts. The chain links TRBV10-3 to TRBJ1-6; 8 bases agree with TRBD1. Germline-derived CDR1 and CDR2 are ENHRY and SYGVKD. The J segment lost 6 bases and the V segment lost 3 bases, leaving 4 bases of the junction unmatched. The CDR3 runs 15 residues. CDR3 nucleotides: TGTGCCATCAGTGATACAGGGGGACCTAATTCACCCCTCCACTTT. This encodes CAISDTGGPNSPLHF.

The V and J genes are TRBV2 and TRBJ1-1; D perhaps matches TRBD1 (5 bases). There are 13 residues in the CDR3. V was shortened by 8 bases and J by 6 bases, with 16 bases between the two germline ends. Germline V gives CDR1 SNHLY, CDR2 FYNNEI. CDR3 sequence: CASQGYPLSEAFF. The CDR3 nucleotides are TGTGCCAGCCAGGGTTATCCCCTCTCTGAAGCTTTCTTT.

The chain couples TRBV7-2 to TRBJ2-3, with 10 bases matching TRBD2. Trimming took 5 bases from V and 6 from J; bases not matched to a gene: 8. Germline values: CDR1 SGHTA, CDR2 FQGNSA. The CDR3 is made up of 15 amino acids. This chain's CDR3 is CASSPLAGAADTQYF. The CDR3 nucleotides are TGTGCCAGCAGCCCTCTAGCGGGGGCCGCGGATACGCAGTATTTT.

This clonotype was detected ten times or more. The chain carries TRBV12-3 or TRBV12-4 and TRBJ2-7; D is unclear. Trimming cost V 0 bases and J 2 bases, with 8 bases left between them. The CDR3 has 14 residues. CDR3 protein: CASSLATVTYEQYF. The CDR3 DNA follows: TGTGCCAGCAGTTTAGCGACGGTGACCTACGAGCAGTACTTC.

There are a few counts of this clonotype. This chain links TRBV11-1 with TRBJ2-2; TRBD1 is a possible D gene (6 bases). Trimming took off 2 bases at V and 2 bases at J, with 21 bases between the two ends. Germline V gives CDR1 SGHAT, CDR2 FQDESV (reference sequence). The CDR3 runs to 19 residues. The CDR3 sequence: CASSLRPLRTVANTGELFF. The CDR3 nucleotides read TGTGCCAGCAGCTTAAGGCCACTCCGGACAGTCGCAAACACCGGGGAGCTGTTTTTT.

The chain is built from TRBV19 and TRBJ2-1; D is possibly TRBD1 (6 bases). CDR3 size: 15 residues. V was shortened by 3 bases and J by 1 base, with 10 bases between the two germline ends. CDR1 and CDR2 from the germline V gene are LNHDA and SQIVND (reference sequence). This chain's CDR3 is CASSMGQGSYNEQFF. The DNA of the CDR3 is TGTGCCAGTAGTATGGGGCAGGGGTCCTACAATGAGCAGTTCTTC.

This clonotype has more than one count but fewer than ten. This chain uses TRBV3-1 with TRBJ2-1; TRBD2 matches at 14 bases. V shed 2 bases, J shed 5 bases, and the junction held 2 bases outside the gene matches. Germline loops: CDR1 LGHDT, CDR2 YNNKEL (reference sequence). The CDR3 runs to 16 residues. The chain's CDR3 is CASSQRTSGRNNEQFF. The CDR3, as DNA: TGTGCCAGCAGCCAAAGGACTAGCGGGAGGAACAATGAGCAGTTCTTC.

This clonotype came up a few times. This chain links TRBV11-2 with TRBJ2-3, with D tentatively TRBD1 or TRBD2 (5 bases each). CDR3 length equals 16 residues. Trimming took off 5 bases at V and 3 bases at J, with 18 bases between the two ends. The V gene's germline CDR1 is SGHAT and CDR2 FQNNGV. The CDR3 coding sequence is TGTGCCAGCAGCCACCGGAGAGGGGATACAACAGATACGCAGTATTTT. Its translation is CASSHRRGDTTDTQYF.

In this sample, this clonotype turned up many times. This sequence joins TRBV12-3 or TRBV12-4 and TRBJ2-7, with 11 bases identical to TRBD2. This CDR3 has 16 amino acids. The trim removed 4 bases at V and 5 bases at J, leaving 10 bases unmatched. The DNA of the CDR3 is TGTGCCAGCAGTTCGGCCACTAGCGGGAGAGGGGACGAGCAGTACTTC. Protein sequence: CASSSATSGRGDEQYF.

The V and J genes are TRBV2 and TRBJ2-1; 7 bases line up with TRBD1. The ends lost 4 bases at V and 1 base at J; junction bases unmatched: 4. The germline gives CDR1 SNHLY, CDR2 FYNNEI. CDR3 length equals 15 residues. For the CDR3, the DNA is TGTGCCAGCAGTGCGACAGGGACATCCTACAATGAGCAGTTCTTC. This encodes CASSATGTSYNEQFF.

The chain has TRBV18 and TRBJ2-7; unclear D gene. The CDR3 is 12 amino acids. V shed 0 bases and J shed 12 bases, with 12 bases lying between them. Germline-derived CDR1 and CDR2 are KGHSH and LQKENI. The CDR3 region is CASSPPEGWVYF. The CDR3 DNA reads TGTGCCAGCTCACCACCGGAAGGATGGGTGTACTTC.

The V and J genes are TRBV7-9 and TRBJ2-3; TRBD2 matches 10 bases. Per the germline V gene, CDR1 is SEHNR and CDR2 is FQNEAQ (reference sequence). The trim removed 4 bases at V and 5 bases at J, leaving 9 bases unmatched. There are 16 residues in the CDR3. CDR3 coding DNA: TGTGCCAGCAGCTACCTTAGCGGGGGGCGGAGAGATACGCAGTATTTT. Protein: CASSYLSGGRRDTQYF.

This clonotype was picked up a small number of times. The chain combines TRBV10-3 with TRBJ1-1; a weak D match, TRBD1 (5 bases). The germline V gene has CDR1 ENHRY and CDR2 SYGVKD. The CDR3 sequence is 13 residues long. Trimming shortened V by 7 bases and J by 3 bases, and 12 bases separated the two germline ends. DNA for the CDR3: TGTGCCATCAATAAGGGGCCCGACACTGAAGCTTTCTTT. Translating it yields CAINKGPDTEAFF.

The table lists this clonotype with many counts. The V gene is TRBV12-3 or TRBV12-4, the J gene TRBJ2-7; no clear D. V was clipped by 1 base and J by 1 base, with 5 bases between them. This CDR3 has 13 amino acids. In DNA form, the CDR3 reads TGTGCCAGCAGTTTAGTTACTTCCTACGAGCAGTACTTC. Translated: CASSLVTSYEQYF.

This clonotype was counted a few times. The chain links TRBV7-3 to TRBJ2-6; no definite D call. With 5 bases removed from V and 3 bases from J, the gap between germline ends came to 11 bases. The CDR3 contains 15 residues. CDR1 SGHTA and CDR2 FQGTGA come from the germline V gene. This CDR3 reads CASSVQGVGANVLTF. The CDR3 DNA follows: TGTGCCAGCAGCGTGCAAGGTGTTGGGGCCAACGTCCTGACTTTC.

The chain combines TRBV5-5 with TRBJ1-2; 8 positions agree with TRBD1. The CDR3 extends over 12 amino acids. Germline trimming cut 3 bases from V and 9 bases from J; bases unmatched to any gene: 4. The germline V gene encodes CDR1 SGHKS and CDR2 YYEKEE (reference sequence). CDR3 sequence reads: CASSYGQGSYTF. The CDR3 nucleotides read TGTGCCAGCAGCTACGGACAGGGAAGCTACACCTTC.

The table lists this clonotype with a few counts. V usage is TRBV18 and J usage is TRBJ2-5; 8 bases line up with TRBD2. Trimming at V came to 3 bases and at J to 3 bases, leaving 12 bases not matched to a gene. CDR1 is KGHSH and CDR2 is LQKENI in the germline V gene. CDR3 size: 17 residues. The CDR3 DNA reads TGTGCCAGCTCACCCAAGGACTTTATAGCGGGGAAAGAGACCCAGTACTTC. Amino acid sequence: CASSPKDFIAGKETQYF.